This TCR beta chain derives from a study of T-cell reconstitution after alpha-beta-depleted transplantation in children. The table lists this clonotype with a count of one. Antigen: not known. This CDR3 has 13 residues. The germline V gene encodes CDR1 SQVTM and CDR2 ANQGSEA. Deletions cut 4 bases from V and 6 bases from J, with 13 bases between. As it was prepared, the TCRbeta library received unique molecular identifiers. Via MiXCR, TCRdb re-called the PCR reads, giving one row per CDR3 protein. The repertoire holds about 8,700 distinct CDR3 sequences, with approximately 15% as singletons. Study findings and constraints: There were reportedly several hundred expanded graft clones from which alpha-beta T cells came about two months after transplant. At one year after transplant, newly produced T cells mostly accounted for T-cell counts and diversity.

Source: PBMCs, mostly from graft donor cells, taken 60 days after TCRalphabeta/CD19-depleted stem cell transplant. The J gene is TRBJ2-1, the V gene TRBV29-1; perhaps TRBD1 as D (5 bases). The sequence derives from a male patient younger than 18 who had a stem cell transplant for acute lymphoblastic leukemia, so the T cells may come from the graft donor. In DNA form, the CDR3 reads TGCAGCGTTGCCAGGGTCAGGAGCAATGAGCAGTTCTTC. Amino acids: CSVARVRSNEQFF.